The 20 T cell receptor beta chains below were found in one sample sequenced in a study of molecular identifiers for immune sequencing clone quantification (dated by TCRdb to 2017 to 2018). Library creation used PCR. The sequencer was a NextSeq 500. The public reads were quality trimmed at Q25 with fastp and then assembled into clones with MiXCR by TCRdb, keeping productive beta chains. Entries are consolidated by CDR3 protein sequence, retaining the most common genes and DNA. The sample records roughly 300,000 distinct CDR3 sequences, roughly a quarter of which are singletons. The ten largest clones take up 0.65% to 0.95% of the sample. The specimen sequenced was naive CD8+ T cells from blood, with Jurkat cell RNA spiked in. Sample cell subset or site, as interpreted from the label and publication: FACS-sorted CD8+CD4-CCR7+CD45RA+ naive T cells. The receptor source for this set is a human donor in good health. Some libraries in this study had Jurkat cell RNA spiked in.

The V and J genes are TRBV4-3 and TRBJ2-1, with a possible D match to TRBD2 (6 bases). Germline values: CDR1 LGHNA, CDR2 YSLEER. CDR3 length: 17 amino acids. V was pared by 0 bases and J by 0 bases, with 12 bases between. CDR3 coding DNA: TGCGCCAGCAGCCAAGATCGTTTAGCGGCCTCCTACAATGAGCAGTTCTTC. Translation gives CASSQDRLAASYNEQFF.

This clonotype has a count of ten or more. V usage is TRBV9 and J usage is TRBJ1-2; the D gene is possibly TRBD1 (6 bases). Germline CDR1 and CDR2: SGDLS and YYNGEE. The CDR3 spans 19 residues. The germline V and J ends were trimmed by 4 bases and 2 bases, with 27 bases remaining between them. The CDR3 DNA is TGTGCCAGCAGCCCCCTAGTCTCAGGGACATCAATCTCAAACTATGGCTACACCTTC. It is translated as CASSPLVSGTSISNYGYTF.

This clonotype has at least ten counts. The chain carries TRBV9 and TRBJ2-6; TRBD1 might be the D (5 bases). CDR3 length: 15 amino acids. Germline V gene lookup returns CDR1 SGDLS and CDR2 YYNGEE. The germline V and J ends were trimmed by 4 bases and 3 bases, with 11 bases remaining between them. CDR3 nucleotides: TGTGCCAGCAGCTTACAGGTCCGTGGGGCCAACGTCCTGACTTTC. Amino acids: CASSLQVRGANVLTF. The variable domain in full, completed from reference TRBV9 and TRBJ2-6, reads DSGVTQTPKHLITATGQRVTLRCSPRSGDLSVYWYQQSLDQGLQFLIQYYNGEERAKGNILERFSAQQFPDLHSELNLSSLELGDSALYFCASSLQVRGANVLTFGAGSRLTVL.

The chain has TRBV20-1 and TRBJ2-7, with TRBD2 matching over 9 bases. Germline V lookup: CDR1 DFQATT, CDR2 SNEGSKA (reference sequence). The trim removed 4 bases at V and 4 bases at J, leaving 8 bases unmatched. The CDR3 is 14 amino acids. The CDR3 nucleotides are TGCAGTGCTAATGGGCTAGCGGGACTGTACGAGCAGTACTTC. Translating it yields CSANGLAGLYEQYF.

The chain uses TRBV19 and TRBJ2-1; D is possibly TRBD2 (8 bases). The CDR3 is 14 amino acids. The germline CDR1 and CDR2 sequences are LNHDA and SQIVND (reference sequence). V dropped 8 bases and J dropped 10 bases, with 21 bases sitting between them. CDR3 DNA: TGTGCCAGTCGTCAAGGGGGCGGGAGGTGGGAGCAGTTCTTC. Translation: CASRQGGGRWEQFF.

The rearrangement uses TRBV19 and TRBJ1-4, with 8 bases matching TRBD1. The germline gives CDR1 LNHDA, CDR2 SQIVND (reference sequence). V was pared by 5 bases and J by 2 bases, with 4 bases of the junction left unmatched. The CDR3 is made up of 15 amino acids. The CDR3 sequence: CASSRQGATNEKLFF. The CDR3 DNA sequence: TGTGCCAGTAGTCGGCAGGGGGCGACTAATGAAAAACTGTTTTTT.

The V call is TRBV29-1, the J call TRBJ2-7, with TRBD1 matching over 10 bases. The CDR3 has 16 amino acids. V lost 1 base to trimming and J lost 7 bases; unmatched junction nucleotides: 13. The germline V gene encodes CDR1 SQVTM and CDR2 ANQGSEA. The CDR3 here is CSVEGHWTGGLGEQYF. As DNA, the CDR3 is TGCAGCGTTGAAGGGCACTGGACAGGGGGTTTAGGGGAGCAGTACTTC.

The table lists this clonotype with a few counts. The chain links TRBV6-2 or TRBV6-3 to TRBJ1-5; 7 bases are shared with TRBD1. The J segment lost 0 bases and the V segment lost 0 bases, leaving 8 bases of the junction unmatched. Germline-derived CDR1 and CDR2 are MNHEY and SVGEGT. The CDR3 has 18 residues. The CDR3 protein is CASSYSSGQVISNQPQHF. CDR3 nucleotide sequence: TGTGCCAGCAGTTACTCCTCCGGACAGGTTATTAGCAATCAGCCCCAGCATTTT.

The genes are TRBV27 and TRBJ2-7; D may be TRBD1 (5 bases). The CDR3 has 16 residues. The V gene lost 5 bases and the J gene lost 4 bases, with 21 bases spanning the gap. From germline, CDR1 is MNHEY and CDR2 SMNVEV (reference sequence). The CDR3 DNA sequence: TGTGCCAGCAGTCTGTCCCCAGGGCCGGTAGGTTACGAGCAGTACTTC. Protein sequence: CASSLSPGPVGYEQYF.

This clonotype was found many times. The V and J genes are TRBV6-6 and TRBJ1-5; TRBD1 might be the D (5 bases). Germline lookup yields CDR1 MNHNY and CDR2 SVGAGI (reference sequence). Between the trimmed V and J ends, which lost 6 bases and 0 bases, there was a span of 12 bases. This CDR3 is 15 amino acids long. CDR3 in DNA: TGTGCCAGCAGCCCAACACAGGTTAGCAATCAGCCCCAGCATTTT. It encodes CASSPTQVSNQPQHF.

This clonotype has more than one count but fewer than ten. V is TRBV6-2 or TRBV6-3 and J is TRBJ2-3; 8 bases agree with TRBD2. The germline gives CDR1 MNHEY, CDR2 SVGEGT. CDR3 length: 16 amino acids. V lost 6 bases, J lost 5 bases, and 13 bases stayed unmatched. The DNA for the CDR3 is TGTGCCAGCAGCCGCCTCTTCCAGCGGGGGCTAGATACGCAGTATTTT. Encoded protein: CASSRLFQRGLDTQYF.

V gene TRBV10-3 combines with J gene TRBJ2-7, with a possible D match to TRBD1 (5 bases). V lost 7 bases to trimming and J lost 5 bases, with 12 bases between them. This CDR3 contains 12 residues. Germline-derived CDR1 and CDR2 are ENHRY and SYGVKD. The CDR3: CAINSDSDEQYF. CDR3 coding DNA: TGTGCCATCAATTCTGACAGCGACGAGCAGTACTTC.

This clonotype showed up just a few times. V and J are TRBV19 and TRBJ2-7, with 11 nucleotides matching TRBD2. CDR3 length: 15 amino acids. Germline assignment: CDR1 LNHDA and CDR2 SQIVND (reference sequence). The V segment lost 6 bases and the J segment 4 bases; nucleotides outside the gene matches: 8. The CDR3 here is CASSELAGVVYEQYF. As DNA, the CDR3 is TGTGCCAGTAGCGAACTAGCGGGAGTTGTGTACGAGCAGTACTTC.

A remark on this clonotype: Compared with germline, one end of the junction differs, possibly owing to a read error. J is TRBJ2-7 and V is TRBV12-3 or TRBV12-4; possibly TRBD1 for D (6 bases). CDR3 length: 12 amino acids. The CDR3 here is CASRGDNYEQCF. The CDR3 nucleotides are TGTGCCAGCAGGGGGGACAACTACGAGCAGTGCTTC.

This clonotype has a handful of counts. This sequence joins TRBV6-5 and TRBJ2-7, with TRBD2 identical over 14 bases. CDR3 length: 16 amino acids. Germline CDR1 reads MNHEY; CDR2 reads SVGAGI. V lost 6 bases, J lost 6 bases, and 10 bases stayed unmatched. CDR3 bases: TGTGCCAGCAGCCGACTAGCGGGAGGGCGGGACGGCGAGCAGTACTTC. Translation gives CASSRLAGGRDGEQYF.

The chain is built from TRBV14 and TRBJ2-4; D unclear. V lost 1 base and J 10 bases, leaving 8 bases between the germline ends. The germline CDR1 and CDR2 sequences are SGHDN and FVKESK. The CDR3 runs 12 residues. The DNA for the CDR3 is TGTGCCAGCAGCCAAGGTTCCGCGATTCAGTACTTC. Translated, it gives CASSQGSAIQYF.

With respect to this clonotype: Lacking the conserved final phenylalanine or tryptophan, this CDR3 likely reflects a read error. The chain links TRBV20-1 to TRBJ2-7, with 12 bases matching TRBD2. V trimming: 6 bases; J trimming: 7 bases; junction bases outside the gene matches: 13. Germline values: CDR1 DFQATT, CDR2 SNEGSKA (reference sequence). The CDR3 has 15 residues. The CDR3 reads CSAKKGLAGMREQYL. In DNA form, the CDR3 reads TGCAGTGCCAAAAAAGGACTAGCGGGAATGAGAGAGCAGTACCTC.

This clonotype was picked up a small number of times. The V and J genes are TRBV12-3 or TRBV12-4 and TRBJ1-1; TRBD1 is a possible D gene (5 bases). The CDR3 totals 15 residues. Trimming left V 2 bases short and J 5 bases short, with 15 bases between. DNA for the CDR3: TGTGCCAGCAGTTTAAGCCCGGACTGGGGGACTGAAGCTTTCTTT. The encoded protein is CASSLSPDWGTEAFF.

This clonotype was observed at least ten times. The rearrangement joins TRBV7-3 to TRBJ2-1; 9 nucleotides line up with TRBD2. This CDR3 has 16 residues. Germline V gene lookup returns CDR1 SGHTA and CDR2 FQGTGA. V lost 5 bases to trimming and J lost 0 bases; unmatched junction nucleotides: 5. This chain's CDR3 is CASSPGLAYSYNEQFF. The CDR3, as DNA: TGTGCCAGCAGCCCGGGACTAGCTTACTCCTACAATGAGCAGTTCTTC.

This clonotype appeared a single time. The chain uses TRBV14 and TRBJ2-3; D may be TRBD2 (5 bases). Germline V gene lookup returns CDR1 SGHDN and CDR2 FVKESK. Trimming left V 0 bases short and J 10 bases short, with 14 bases between. CDR3 length: 14 amino acids. The CDR3 protein is CASSQEDARDAQYF. For the CDR3, the DNA is TGTGCCAGCAGCCAAGAGGACGCCCGGGATGCGCAGTATTTT.